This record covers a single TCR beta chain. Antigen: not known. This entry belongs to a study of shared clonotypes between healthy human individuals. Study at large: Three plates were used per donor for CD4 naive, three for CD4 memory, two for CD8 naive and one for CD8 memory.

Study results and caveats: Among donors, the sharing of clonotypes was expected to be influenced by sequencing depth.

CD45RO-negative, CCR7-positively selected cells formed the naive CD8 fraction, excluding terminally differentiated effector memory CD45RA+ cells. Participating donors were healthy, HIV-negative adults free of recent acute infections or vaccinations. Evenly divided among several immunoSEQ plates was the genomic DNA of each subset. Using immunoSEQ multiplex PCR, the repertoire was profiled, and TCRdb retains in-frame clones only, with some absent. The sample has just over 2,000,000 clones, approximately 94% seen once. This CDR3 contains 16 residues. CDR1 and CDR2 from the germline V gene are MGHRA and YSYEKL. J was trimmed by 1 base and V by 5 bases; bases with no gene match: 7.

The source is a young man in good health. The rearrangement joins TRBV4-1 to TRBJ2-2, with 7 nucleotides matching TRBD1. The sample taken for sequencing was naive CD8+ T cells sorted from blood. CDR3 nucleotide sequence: TGCGCCAGCAGCGAGGGGGCGGAGGTGAACACCGGGGAGCTGTTTTTT. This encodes CASSEGAEVNTGELFF.